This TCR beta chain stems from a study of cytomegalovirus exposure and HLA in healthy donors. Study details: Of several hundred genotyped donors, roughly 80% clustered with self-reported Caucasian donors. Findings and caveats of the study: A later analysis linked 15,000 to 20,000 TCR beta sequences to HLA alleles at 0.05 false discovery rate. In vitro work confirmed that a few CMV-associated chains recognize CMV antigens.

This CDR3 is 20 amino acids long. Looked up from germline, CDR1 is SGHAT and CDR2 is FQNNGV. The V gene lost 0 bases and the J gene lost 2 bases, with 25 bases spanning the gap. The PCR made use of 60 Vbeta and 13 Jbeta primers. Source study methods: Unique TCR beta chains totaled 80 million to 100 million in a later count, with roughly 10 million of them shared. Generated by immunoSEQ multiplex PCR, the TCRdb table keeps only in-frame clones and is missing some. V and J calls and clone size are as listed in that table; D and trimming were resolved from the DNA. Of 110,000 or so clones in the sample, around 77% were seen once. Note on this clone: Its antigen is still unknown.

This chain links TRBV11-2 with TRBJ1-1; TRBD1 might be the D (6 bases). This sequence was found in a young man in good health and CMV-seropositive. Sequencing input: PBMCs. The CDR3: CASSLDGGLVLGGPNTEAFF. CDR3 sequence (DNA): TGTGCCAGCAGCTTAGACGGGGGGCTGGTACTCGGGGGGCCTAACACTGAAGCTTTCTTT.